Shown below are 18 T cell receptor beta chains from a single sample sequenced in a study of T-cell reconstitution after alpha-beta-depleted transplantation in children listed by TCRdb under 2016. The treatment or condition label, as the study defines it: allogeneic hematopoietic cell transplantation with graft depleted of TCRalphabeta T cells and CD19 B cells. Library generation was performed with PCR. Data came from an Illumina HiSeq 2500. Molecular barcoding was employed in the preparation of TCR libraries, with unique molecular identifiers being used to normalize TCRbeta repertoire quantification. TCRdb reprocessing: public reads trimmed at Q25 with fastp, clones called with MiXCR, in-frame beta chains kept. Each CDR3 protein appears once, grouped with its most common genes and DNA. The sample has approximately 500,000 distinct CDR3 sequences on record, 25% to 30% of them singletons. The ten biggest clones cover around a third of the sample.

The source material was PBMCs, sampled before TCRalphabeta/CD19-depleted stem cell transplant. All receptors derive from a boy less than two years old with Wiskott-Aldrich syndrome, due to receive a stem cell transplant.

The table lists this clonotype with many counts. At one of its ends the junction is not consistent with the germline gene, which may arise from a read error. This chain joins TRBV5-1 and TRBJ1-5; D gene ambiguous. Germline CDR1 SGHRS, CDR2 YFSETQ. The CDR3 loop spans 12 amino acids. The CDR3 DNA is TGTGCCAGCAGTTTTACGGGGCAGCCCCAGCATTTT. Protein: CASSFTGQPQHF.

This sequence joins TRBV28 and TRBJ2-3, with 7 bases fitting TRBD1. J lost 11 bases, V lost 2 bases, and 10 bases had no gene match. CDR1 MDHEN and CDR2 SYDVKM come from the germline V gene. The CDR3 is made up of 14 amino acids. CDR3 DNA sequence: TGTGCCAGCAGTTTACTTACAGGGGCAGTATGGCAGTATTTT. It encodes CASSLLTGAVWQYF.

The rearrangement joins TRBV21-1 to TRBJ2-2; TRBD2 is the table's D call, not checked against the DNA. TRBV21-1 is annotated as a pseudogene. This CDR3 spans 17 amino acids. In DNA form, the CDR3 reads TGTGCCAGCAGCAAAGTTCCCTCCCCATGGGATTTAGGGGAGCTGTTTTTT. Translating gives CASSKVPSPWDLGELFF.

The chain is built from TRBV9 and TRBJ2-1, with a tentative D call TRBD2 (5 bases). This CDR3 comprises 15 residues. Germline values: CDR1 SGDLS, CDR2 YYNGEE. Trimming removed 2 bases at V and 5 bases at J, with 14 bases between. The CDR3 protein is CASSVSTTKNNEQFF. The CDR3 DNA is TGTGCCAGCAGCGTGTCCACGACTAAAAACAATGAGCAGTTCTTC.

This clonotype was recorded a few times. The CDR3 is CASSTQGTSYNEQFF. The CDR3 bases are TGTGCCAGCAGCACACAGGGGACCTCCTACAATGAGCAGTTCTTC. V is TRBV11-1 and J is TRBJ2-1; 7 positions agree with TRBD1. With 5 bases clipped from V and 0 bases from J, the junction kept 4 bases outside the gene matches. This CDR3 has 15 residues. The germline V gene has CDR1 SGHAT and CDR2 FQDESV (reference sequence).

The chain links TRBV2 to TRBJ2-7; no clear D gene. Per the germline V gene, CDR1 is SNHLY and CDR2 is FYNNEI. This CDR3 has 14 residues. V was cut by 8 bases and J by 6 bases, with 20 bases left in between. CDR3 DNA sequence: TGTGCCAGCGGCAGGATGGTGCCCACCGGCGAGCAGTACTTC. This sequence encodes CASGRMVPTGEQYF.

This sequence joins TRBV27 and TRBJ1-2, with TRBD1 matching 7 bases. In germline, CDR1 is MNHEY, CDR2 SMNVEV (reference sequence). The trim removed 5 bases at V and 1 base at J, leaving 16 bases unmatched. This CDR3 spans 18 amino acids. The CDR3 bases are TGTGCCAGCAGTCGAACGGACAGGTCCACCTCACTTAACTATGGCTACACCTTC. Translation: CASSRTDRSTSLNYGYTF.

CDR3 protein: CASSFTRLSTDTQYF. The CDR3 DNA reads as TGTGCCAGCAGTTTTACTAGGCTAAGCACAGATACGCAGTATTTT. The chain uses TRBV12-3 or TRBV12-4 and TRBJ2-3; D possibly corresponds to TRBD2 (5 bases). With 3 bases removed from V and 0 bases from J, the gap between germline ends came to 10 bases. The CDR3 length is 15 residues.

The rearrangement links TRBV20-1 to TRBJ2-1, with D possibly matching TRBD2 (6 bases). The CDR3 is 14 residues long. Trimming cost V 1 base and J 0 bases, with 7 bases left between them. Germline V gene lookup returns CDR1 DFQATT and CDR2 SNEGSKA (reference sequence). The CDR3 nucleotides are TGCAGTGCTAGAGGGAGGGCCTCCTACAATGAGCAGTTCTTC. It specifies CSARGRASYNEQFF.

The V call is TRBV11-2, the J call TRBJ2-1; tentative D call: TRBD1 (6 bases). V lost 5 bases to trimming and J lost 8 bases, with 10 bases between them. From germline, CDR1 is SGHAT and CDR2 FQNNGV. The CDR3 length is 12 residues. The CDR3 sequence is CASSRQGYEQFF. CDR3 in DNA: TGTGCCAGCAGCCGTCAGGGGTATGAGCAGTTCTTC.

The genes are TRBV7-8 and TRBJ2-1, with 8 bases that match TRBD2. This CDR3 comprises 16 residues. The trim removed 5 bases at V and 5 bases at J, leaving 11 bases unmatched. Germline-derived CDR1 and CDR2 are SGHVS and FQNEAQ. CDR3 loop: CASSQRGLVRNNEQFF. Here the CDR3 DNA reads TGTGCCAGCAGCCAAAGGGGACTAGTCCGTAACAATGAGCAGTTCTTC.

The V gene is TRBV25-1, the J gene TRBJ2-5; possibly TRBD2 for D (5 bases). V was shortened by 2 bases and J by 1 base, with 8 bases between the two germline ends. Germline V gene sequence: CDR1 MGHDK, CDR2 SYGVNS. This CDR3 comprises 14 residues. The CDR3 protein is CASSEPGIQETQYF. The CDR3 region has the DNA TGTGCCAGCAGTGAACCGGGGATCCAAGAGACCCAGTACTTC.

In its sample, this clonotype was seen a few times. This chain joins TRBV6-1 and TRBJ2-2, with D unresolved. Trimming removed 7 bases from V and 4 bases from J, with 10 bases in between. Germline loops: CDR1 MNHNS, CDR2 SASEGT. The CDR3 has 13 amino acids. Here the CDR3 reads CASKRRGTGELFF. DNA of the CDR3: TGTGCCAGCAAACGTCGCGGCACCGGGGAGCTGTTTTTT.

This chain joins TRBV6-5 and TRBJ2-3, with 12 bases matching TRBD2. V trimming: 1 base; J trimming: 3 bases; junction bases outside the gene matches: 8. There are 18 residues in the CDR3. Looked up from germline, CDR1 is MNHEY and CDR2 is SVGAGI. In DNA form, the CDR3 reads TGTGCCAGCAGTTACTGGGCGACTAGCGGGAGTGGGACAGATACGCAGTATTTT. This encodes CASSYWATSGSGTDTQYF.

This clonotype was observed a handful of times. The chain combines TRBV10-3 with TRBJ2-3; the D call may be TRBD1 or TRBD2 (5 bases each). The V gene lost 6 bases and the J gene lost 4 bases, with 11 bases spanning the gap. The CDR3 sequence is 13 residues long. CDR1 ENHRY and CDR2 SYGVKD come from the germline V gene. The CDR3: CAISGLGADTQYF. The CDR3 DNA reads TGTGCCATCAGCGGGCTGGGGGCAGATACGCAGTATTTT.

This clonotype was counted a few times. This chain links TRBV15 with TRBJ1-4; D ambiguous. Germline V gives CDR1 LNHNV, CDR2 YYDKDF (reference sequence). Trimming took off 1 base at V and 8 bases at J, with 11 bases between the two ends. CDR3 length: 14 residues. This CDR3 reads CATSRAETGEKLFF. The CDR3 coding sequence is TGTGCCACCAGCAGAGCGGAGACGGGAGAAAAACTGTTTTTT.

This clonotype appeared a few times. The chain is built from TRBV6-4 and TRBJ2-1, with D possibly matching TRBD2 (6 bases). Looked up from germline, CDR1 is MRHNA and CDR2 is SNTAGT. V lost 0 bases, J lost 9 bases, and 9 bases lay in between. CDR3 length equals 13 residues. The CDR3 here is CASSDSRGGEQFF. CDR3 DNA sequence: TGTGCCAGCAGTGACTCGAGGGGAGGTGAGCAGTTCTTC.

The gene calls are TRBV3-1 and TRBJ2-7, with 7 positions matching TRBD1. The germline V gene encodes CDR1 LGHDT and CDR2 YNNKEL (reference sequence). The V and J ends lost 2 bases and 0 bases, in that order; junction bases with no gene match: 7. This CDR3 comprises 16 residues. The CDR3 loop is CASSQFRRGISYEQYF. In DNA form, the CDR3 reads TGTGCCAGCAGCCAATTCCGCAGGGGGATCTCCTACGAGCAGTACTTC.